A single sample gave rise to the 18 T cell receptor beta chains below, sequenced in a study of monozygotic twins with inflammatory bowel disease. After re-calling the 5' RACE reads, TCRdb lists one entry per CDR3 protein, DNA absent. The sample totals over 130,000 distinct CDR3 sequences. The sample taken for sequencing was blood. These receptors originate from a human donor with ulcerative colitis or Crohn's disease, or a healthy co-twin of an affected twin (not recorded which).

The chain has TRBV7-9 and TRBJ2-7; the TCRdb D gene call, TRBD1, has no DNA to confirm it. This CDR3 is 17 amino acids long. Germline CDR1 reads SEHNR; CDR2 reads FQNEAQ (reference sequence). The CDR3 region is CASSRKNPGQGAYEQYF. The full variable domain, completed using reference TRBV7-9 and TRBJ2-7, is DTGVSQNPRHKITKRGQNVTFRCDPISEHNRLYWYRQTLGQGPEFLTYFQNEAQLEKSRLLSDRFSAERPKGSFSTLEIQRTEQGDSAMYLCASSRKNPGQGAYEQYFGPGTRLTVT.

J is TRBJ2-7 and V is TRBV20-1; the TCRdb call, TRBD2, lacks DNA for checking. Germline V gene data show CDR1 as DFQATT and CDR2 as SNEGSKA (reference sequence). The CDR3 loop spans 11 amino acids. The CDR3 here is CSAGGGYEQYF.

This chain's CDR3 is CSARPLGLAGATNFYEQYF. This chain connects TRBV20-1 to TRBJ2-7; with no DNA, the TCRdb D assignment of TRBD2 cannot be verified. Germline CDR1 is DFQATT and CDR2 is SNEGSKA (reference sequence). This CDR3 has 19 amino acids.

The chain has TRBV6-5 and TRBJ1-1; TCRdb lists TRBD1, though no DNA is available to test this call. The CDR3 consists of 14 residues. Germline V CDR1 and CDR2: MNHEY, SVGAGI. The CDR3 loop reads CASSYRGGAAEAFF.

The chain's CDR3 is CASSLAEQGGISGYTF. The genes are TRBV5-5 and TRBJ1-2; TCRdb proposes TRBD1, but this gene call is untestable without DNA. The CDR3 runs to 16 residues. The germline V gene has CDR1 SGHKS and CDR2 YYEKEE (reference sequence).

The gene calls are TRBV20-1 and TRBJ1-6; no DNA is available, so the TRBD1 call from TCRdb remains unchecked. The germline CDR1 and CDR2 sequences are DFQATT and SNEGSKA (reference sequence). CDR3 length equals 15 residues. The CDR3 sequence: CSARPPGQGFSPLHF.

This chain connects TRBV12-5 to TRBJ2-3. There are 14 residues in the CDR3. Germline CDR1 and CDR2: LGHNT and FRNRAP. The CDR3 reads CASGLIGVTDTQYF.

V usage is TRBV19 and J usage is TRBJ2-6. The CDR3 loop spans 14 amino acids. CDR1 LNHDA and CDR2 SQIVND come from the germline V gene (reference sequence). CDR3: CASSQDSGANVLTF.

The rearrangement joins TRBV29-1 to TRBJ1-4; the D call from TCRdb, TRBD1, cannot be confirmed without DNA. CDR3 length: 13 residues. CDR1 is SQVTM and CDR2 is ANQGSEA in the germline V gene. CDR3 loop: CSVVRTGGRDLFF.

The rearrangement uses TRBV12-5 and TRBJ2-5. The CDR3 has 14 residues. Germline V lookup: CDR1 LGHNT, CDR2 FRNRAP. CDR3 residues: CASGLRTEQETQYF.

J is TRBJ2-2 and V is TRBV28; TCRdb gives TRBD2 as the D gene, but with no DNA this cannot be confirmed. This CDR3 contains 16 residues. Germline values: CDR1 MDHEN, CDR2 SYDVKM. The CDR3 loop is CASTLPGSRRVGELFF.

The chain is built from TRBV6-2 or TRBV6-3 and TRBJ2-7; TCRdb's D call, TRBD1, is unchecked because there is no DNA. The CDR3 length is 20 residues. Germline CDR1 reads MNHEY; CDR2 reads SVGEGT. The CDR3 spells CASSYHEGGQGYRASYEQYF.

The chain couples TRBV24-1 to TRBJ1-5. CDR3 length: 14 residues. CDR1 and CDR2 (germline): KGHDR, SFDVKD. Here the CDR3 reads CAAGPNEGNQPQHF.

This chain joins TRBV7-3 and TRBJ2-3; TCRdb indicates TRBD1, and absent DNA this call remains unverified. The CDR3 loop spans 17 amino acids. CDR1 SGHTA and CDR2 FQGTGA come from the germline V gene. The CDR3 is CASSFSTRGSTTDTQYF.

The chain uses TRBV19 and TRBJ2-3. The CDR3 contains 13 residues. Germline values: CDR1 LNHDA, CDR2 SQIVND (reference sequence). CDR3 sequence reads: CASSTDITDTQYF.

This chain links TRBV20-1 with TRBJ2-7. CDR3 size: 12 residues. The germline CDR1 and CDR2 sequences are DFQATT and SNEGSKA (reference sequence). CDR3 sequence: CSATDSPYEQYF.

This CDR3 is CSARDPGRAEAFF. The V gene is TRBV20-1, the J gene TRBJ1-1; lacking DNA, the TRBD1 call made by TCRdb goes unchecked. The CDR3 loop spans 13 amino acids. Germline loops: CDR1 DFQATT, CDR2 SNEGSKA (reference sequence).

V and J are TRBV12-3 or TRBV12-4 and TRBJ2-7; absent DNA, TCRdb's TRBD1 call cannot be checked. This CDR3 has 15 amino acids. This chain's CDR3 is CASSFRQRGPYEQYF.